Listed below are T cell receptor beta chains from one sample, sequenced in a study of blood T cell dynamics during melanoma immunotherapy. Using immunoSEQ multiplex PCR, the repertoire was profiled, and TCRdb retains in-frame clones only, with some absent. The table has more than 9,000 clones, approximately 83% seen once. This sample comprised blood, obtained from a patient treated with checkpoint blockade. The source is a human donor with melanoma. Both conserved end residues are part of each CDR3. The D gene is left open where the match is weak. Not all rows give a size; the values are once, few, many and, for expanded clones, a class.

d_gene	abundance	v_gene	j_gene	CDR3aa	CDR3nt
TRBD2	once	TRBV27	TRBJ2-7	CASSFSTSGWYEQYF	TGTGCCAGCAGTTTCTCTACTAGCGGGTGGTACGAGCAGTACTTC
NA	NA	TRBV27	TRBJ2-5	CASSRETQYF	TGTGCCAGCAGCCGAGAGACCCAGTACTTC
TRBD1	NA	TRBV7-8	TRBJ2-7	CASSIRGQGAYEQYF	TGTGCCAGCAGCATCCGAGGACAGGGGGCCTACGAGCAGTACTTC
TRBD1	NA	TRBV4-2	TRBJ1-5	CASTQGGSNQPQHF	TGTGCCAGCACCCAGGGGGGGAGCAATCAGCCCCAGCATTTT
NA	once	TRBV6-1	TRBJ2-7	CASSEALWGSYEQYF	TGTGCCAGCAGTGAAGCGCTCTGGGGCTCCTACGAGCAGTACTTC
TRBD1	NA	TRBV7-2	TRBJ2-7	CASSLGRQGSSPYEQYF	TGTGCCAGCAGCTTAGGACGACAGGGGTCCTCACCCTACGAGCAGTACTTC
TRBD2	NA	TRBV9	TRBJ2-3	CASSVGLAGLWNTDTQYF	TGTGCCAGCAGCGTAGGACTAGCGGGGCTATGGAACACAGATACGCAGTATTTT
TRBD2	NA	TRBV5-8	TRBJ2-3	CASSRTSGGTSSTDTQYF	TGTGCCAGCAGCCGGACTAGCGGGGGGACGTCTAGCACAGATACGCAGTATTTT
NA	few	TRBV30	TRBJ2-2	CAWSVLGADTGELFF	TGTGCCTGGAGTGTACTTGGGGCGGACACCGGGGAGCTGTTTTTT
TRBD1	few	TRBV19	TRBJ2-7	CASRTTGDSSYEQYF	TGTGCCAGTAGAACGACAGGGGACTCCTCTTACGAGCAGTACTTC
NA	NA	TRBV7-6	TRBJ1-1	CASSLASGTNTEAFF	TGTGCCAGCAGCTTAGCTTCGGGTACGAACACTGAAGCTTTCTTT
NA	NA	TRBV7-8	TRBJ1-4	CASSQPTRGRNEKLFF	TGTGCCAGCAGCCAACCCACTCGGGGAAGGAATGAAAAACTGTTTTTT
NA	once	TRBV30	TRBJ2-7	CAWSSGLPEQYF	TGTGCCTGGAGTTCGGGACTCCCGGAGCAGTACTTC
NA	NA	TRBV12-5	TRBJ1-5	CASAPGSRNQPQHF	TGTGCTAGTGCCCCTGGAAGCCGTAATCAGCCCCAGCATTTT
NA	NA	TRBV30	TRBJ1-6	CAWRRTTGTLHF	TGTGCCTGGAGGCGAACCACCGGGACCCTCCACTTT
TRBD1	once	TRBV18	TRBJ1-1	CASSRVGQGSTEAFF	TGTGCCAGCTCACGGGTAGGACAGGGAAGCACTGAAGCTTTCTTT
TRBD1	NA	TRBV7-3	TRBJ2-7	CASSLTPDRAPHEQYF	TGTGCCAGCAGCTTGACCCCGGACAGGGCTCCCCACGAGCAGTACTTC
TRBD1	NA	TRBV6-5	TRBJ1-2	CASSYSGGGFHYGYTF	TGTGCCAGCAGTTACTCCGGAGGGGGCTTTCACTATGGCTACACCTTC
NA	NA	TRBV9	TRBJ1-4	CASSPMTDSTNEKLFF	TGTGCCAGCAGCCCGATGACCGACTCAACTAATGAAAAACTGTTTTTT
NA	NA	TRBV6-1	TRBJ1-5	CASSEARVASPQHF	TGTGCCAGCAGTGAAGCGCGGGTTGCCAGCCCCCAGCATTTT
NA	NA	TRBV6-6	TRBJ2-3	CASSQGYLGDTQYF	TGTGCCAGCAGCCAAGGGTATTTGGGAGATACGCAGTATTTT
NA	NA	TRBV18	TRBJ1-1	CASAVGRMGTEAFF	TGTGCCAGCGCAGTGGGCCGCATGGGCACTGAAGCTTTCTTT
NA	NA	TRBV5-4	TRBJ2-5	CASSMGSGTAQETQYF	TGTGCCAGCAGCATGGGGTCGGGAACCGCACAAGAGACCCAGTACTTC
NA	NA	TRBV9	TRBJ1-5	CASSVDPIQPQHF	TGTGCCAGCAGCGTAGACCCGATTCAGCCCCAGCATTTT
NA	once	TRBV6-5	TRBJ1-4	CASSTRQATNEKLFF	TGTGCCAGCAGTACCCGACAAGCAACTAATGAAAAACTGTTTTTT
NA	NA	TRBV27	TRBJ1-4	CASKSGEKLFF	TGTGCCAGCAAGTCCGGCGAAAAACTGTTTTTT
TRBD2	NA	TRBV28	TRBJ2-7	CASRRGRPYEQYF	TGTGCCAGCAGGCGCGGGAGACCCTACGAGCAGTACTTC
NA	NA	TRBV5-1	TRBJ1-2	CASRESTYGYTF	TGCGCCAGCAGGGAATCCACCTATGGCTACACCTTC
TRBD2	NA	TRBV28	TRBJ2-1	CASSPASGGTYNEQFF	TGTGCCAGCAGCCCAGCCTCGGGGGGAACCTACAATGAGCAGTTCTTC
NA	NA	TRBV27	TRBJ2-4	CASSLGGSGNIQYF	TGTGCCAGCAGTTTAGGGGGGTCCGGAAACATTCAGTACTTC
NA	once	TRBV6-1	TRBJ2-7	CASSTGATNEQYF	TGTGCCAGCAGCACGGGAGCTACGAACGAGCAGTACTTC